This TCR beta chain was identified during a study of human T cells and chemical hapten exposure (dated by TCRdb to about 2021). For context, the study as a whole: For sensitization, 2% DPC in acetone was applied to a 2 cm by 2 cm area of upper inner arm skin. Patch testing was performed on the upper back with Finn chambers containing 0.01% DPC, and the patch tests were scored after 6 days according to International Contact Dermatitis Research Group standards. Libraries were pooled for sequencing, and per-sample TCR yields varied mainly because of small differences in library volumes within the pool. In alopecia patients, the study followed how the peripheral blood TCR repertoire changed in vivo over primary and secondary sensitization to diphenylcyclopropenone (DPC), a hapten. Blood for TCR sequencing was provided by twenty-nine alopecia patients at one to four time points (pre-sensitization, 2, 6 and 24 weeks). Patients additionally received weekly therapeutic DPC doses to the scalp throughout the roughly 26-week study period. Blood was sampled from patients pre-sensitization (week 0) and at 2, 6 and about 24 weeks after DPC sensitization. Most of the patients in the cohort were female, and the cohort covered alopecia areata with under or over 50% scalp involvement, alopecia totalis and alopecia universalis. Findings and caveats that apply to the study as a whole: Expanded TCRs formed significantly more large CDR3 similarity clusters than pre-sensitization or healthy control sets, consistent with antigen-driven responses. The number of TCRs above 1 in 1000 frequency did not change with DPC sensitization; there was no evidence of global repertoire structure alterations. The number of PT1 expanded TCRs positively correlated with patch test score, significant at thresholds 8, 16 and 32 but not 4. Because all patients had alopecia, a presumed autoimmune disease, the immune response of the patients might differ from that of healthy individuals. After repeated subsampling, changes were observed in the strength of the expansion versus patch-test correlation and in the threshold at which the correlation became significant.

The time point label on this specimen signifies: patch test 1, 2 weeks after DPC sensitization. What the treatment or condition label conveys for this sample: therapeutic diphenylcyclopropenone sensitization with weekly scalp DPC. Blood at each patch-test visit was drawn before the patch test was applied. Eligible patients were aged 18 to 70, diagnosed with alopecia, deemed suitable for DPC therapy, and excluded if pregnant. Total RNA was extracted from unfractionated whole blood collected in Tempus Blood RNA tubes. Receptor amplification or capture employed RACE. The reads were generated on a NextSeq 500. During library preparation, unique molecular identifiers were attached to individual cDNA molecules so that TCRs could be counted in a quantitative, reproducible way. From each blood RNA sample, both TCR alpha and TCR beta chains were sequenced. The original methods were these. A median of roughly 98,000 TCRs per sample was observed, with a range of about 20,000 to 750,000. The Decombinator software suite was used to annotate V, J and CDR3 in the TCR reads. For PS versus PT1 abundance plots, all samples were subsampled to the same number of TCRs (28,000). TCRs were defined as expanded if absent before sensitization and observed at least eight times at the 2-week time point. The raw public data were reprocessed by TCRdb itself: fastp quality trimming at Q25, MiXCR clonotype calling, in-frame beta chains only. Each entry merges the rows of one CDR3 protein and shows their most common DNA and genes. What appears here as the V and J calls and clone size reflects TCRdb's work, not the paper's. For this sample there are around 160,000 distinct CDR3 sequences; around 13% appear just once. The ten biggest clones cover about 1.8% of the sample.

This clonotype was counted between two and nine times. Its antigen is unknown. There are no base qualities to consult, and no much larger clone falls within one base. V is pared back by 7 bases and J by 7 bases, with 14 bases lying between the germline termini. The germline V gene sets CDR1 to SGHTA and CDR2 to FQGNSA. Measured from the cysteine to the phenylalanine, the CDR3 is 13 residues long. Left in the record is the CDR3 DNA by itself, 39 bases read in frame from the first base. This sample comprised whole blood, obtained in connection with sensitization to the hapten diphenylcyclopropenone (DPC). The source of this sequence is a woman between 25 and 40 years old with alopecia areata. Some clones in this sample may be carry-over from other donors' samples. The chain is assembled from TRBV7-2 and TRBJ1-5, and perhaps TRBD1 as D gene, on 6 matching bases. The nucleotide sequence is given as TGTGCCAGCAACACAGGGAGTAAGCAGCCCCAGCATTTT. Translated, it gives CASNTGSKQPQHF.